The clone carrying this T cell receptor beta chain turned up a few times. This sample stems from a study of blood T cell repertoires in COVID-19. About the study: The study drew acute and convalescent COVID-19 samples from the United States, Italy and Spain. From T cells, B-cell-depleted T cells, or PBMCs came the material, which was cDNA or gDNA.

Original methodology: It was from reference gene primer amplification that nucleated cell counts were estimated. Libraries were prepared by immunoSEQ multiplex PCR; TCRdb keeps only in-frame clonotypes and omits some of them. The V and J calls and clone size come from that table; D and trimming were worked out from the DNA. The data show about 280,000 clones, approximately 90% seen once. This receptor was taken from a man aged 35 to 55 with acute or convalescent COVID-19. Material for sequencing was peripheral blood.

The CDR3 loop is CASSQVGQNTEAFF. CDR3 DNA: TGTGCCAGCAGCCAAGTGGGACAGAACACTGAAGCTTTCTTT. The rearrangement links TRBV4-2 to TRBJ1-1; D possibly corresponds to TRBD1 (6 bases). The CDR3 covers 14 residues. The V end lost 1 base, the J end lost 1 base, and 7 bases lay between the germline ends. Germline lookup yields CDR1 LGHNA and CDR2 YNFKEQ.